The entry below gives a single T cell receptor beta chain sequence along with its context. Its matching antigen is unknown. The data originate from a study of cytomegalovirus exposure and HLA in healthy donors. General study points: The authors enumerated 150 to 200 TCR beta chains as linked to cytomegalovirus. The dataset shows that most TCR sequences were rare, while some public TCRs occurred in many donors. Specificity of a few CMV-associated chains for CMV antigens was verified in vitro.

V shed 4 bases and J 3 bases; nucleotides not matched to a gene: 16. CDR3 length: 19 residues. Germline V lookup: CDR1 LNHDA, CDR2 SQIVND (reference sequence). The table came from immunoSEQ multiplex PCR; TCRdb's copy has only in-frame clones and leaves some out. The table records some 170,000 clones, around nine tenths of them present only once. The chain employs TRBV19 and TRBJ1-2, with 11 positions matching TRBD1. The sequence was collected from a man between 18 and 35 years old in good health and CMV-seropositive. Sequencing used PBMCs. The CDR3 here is CASSNIPARTGGAYYGYTF. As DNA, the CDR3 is TGTGCCAGTAGTAATATTCCCGCCCGGACAGGGGGCGCATACTATGGCTACACCTTC.